A selection of T cell receptor beta chains follows, all from one sample in a study of T cell changes during pregnancy in multiple sclerosis. This table comes from immunoSEQ multiplex PCR, and its TCRdb copy is limited to in-frame clones, with some not included. This table holds more than 65,000 clones, 70% to 90% found once. The material was peripheral blood, obtained before pregnancy. The receptor source for this set is a female donor with multiple sclerosis, enrolled in a pregnancy study. The CDR3 runs from the conserved cysteine through the conserved F or W. A D gene is named only where the DNA matches it firmly. Size tells how often a clone was seen (once, few, many) or the class of an expanded clone, and some rows leave it out.

.,TRBJ2-1,TRBV27,.,TGTGCCAGCAGTTTCCGGAGGTGGCAGAGAAACAATGAGCAGTTCTTC,CASSFRRWQRNNEQFF
.,TRBJ2-7,TRBV13,.,TGTGCCAGCAGCTTAGCCGGGTACGAGCAGTACTTC,CASSLAGYEQYF
.,TRBJ2-7,TRBV7-6,.,TGTGCCAGCAGCTTCCTCGGGGGGCGGGCAGCCGTAGCGTACGAGCAGTACTTC,CASSFLGGRAAVAYEQYF
TRBD2,TRBJ2-1,TRBV19,few,TGTGCCAGTAGTATAGCGGAGCGGGGGGACAACTACAATGAGCAGTTCTTC,CASSIAERGDNYNEQFF
.,TRBJ2-2,TRBV4-2,.,TGTGCCAGCAGCCAAGATCTGTCTCTGAGCACCGGGGAGCTGTTTTTT,CASSQDLSLSTGELFF
TRBD1,TRBJ2-1,TRBV30,.,TGTGCCTGGAGTGCCCGGACAGGCTACAATGAGCAGTTCTTC,CAWSARTGYNEQFF
TRBD1,TRBJ1-4,TRBV5-1,.,TGCGCCAGCAGCTTGGCCGGGGGGACAGGAGGAAATGAAAAACTGTTTTTT,CASSLAGGTGGNEKLFF
TRBD1,TRBJ2-1,TRBV5-1,once,TGCGCCAGCAGGGCCGGGACAGGGGATTACAATGAGCAGTTCTTC,CASRAGTGDYNEQFF
.,TRBJ1-2,TRBV4-3,.,TGCGCCAGCAGCCAGACGAGGAACTATGGCTACACCTTC,CASSQTRNYGYTF
.,TRBJ2-3,TRBV19,.,TGTGCCAGTGGGGCAGGGGGCACAGATACGCAGTATTTT,CASGAGGTDTQYF